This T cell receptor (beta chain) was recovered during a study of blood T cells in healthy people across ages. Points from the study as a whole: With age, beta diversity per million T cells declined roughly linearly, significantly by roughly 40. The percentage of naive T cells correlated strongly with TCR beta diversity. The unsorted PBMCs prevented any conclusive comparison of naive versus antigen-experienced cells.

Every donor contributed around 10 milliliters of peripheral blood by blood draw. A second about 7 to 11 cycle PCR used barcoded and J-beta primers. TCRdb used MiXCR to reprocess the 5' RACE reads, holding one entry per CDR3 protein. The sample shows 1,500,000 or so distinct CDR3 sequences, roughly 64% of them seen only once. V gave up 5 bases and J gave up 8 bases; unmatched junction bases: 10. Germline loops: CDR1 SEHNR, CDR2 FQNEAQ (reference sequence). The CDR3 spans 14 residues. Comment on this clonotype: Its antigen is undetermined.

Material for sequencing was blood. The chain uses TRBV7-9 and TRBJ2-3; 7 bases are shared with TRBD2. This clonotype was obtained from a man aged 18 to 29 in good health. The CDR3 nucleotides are TGTGCCAGCAGCGCCCCGACTAGCCCAAGTACGCAGTATTTT. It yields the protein CASSAPTSPSTQYF.